This TCR beta chain was recovered during a study of human T cells and chemical hapten exposure. Looking at the study overall: Skin on the upper inner arm, about 2 cm by about 2 cm in size, was sensitized with 2% DPC.

A few counts support this clonotype. Individual cDNA molecules had unique molecular identifiers attached to them by the library. From the RACE reads, TCRdb called clonotypes with MiXCR, one entry per CDR3 protein. This table holds under 300,000 distinct CDR3 sequences, roughly 7.7% found once. With 2 bases removed from V and 7 bases from J, the gap between germline ends came to 13 bases. The germline CDR1 and CDR2 sequences are SGHRS and YFSETQ. The CDR3 totals 13 residues. Time point meaning: pre-sensitization, week 0. The treatment: therapeutic diphenylcyclopropenone sensitization with weekly scalp DPC. Each patch-test visit's blood sample preceded patch application. From whole blood left unfractionated, total RNA was extracted.

This TCR came from a man between 18 and 29 years old with alopecia areata. Some clones in this sample may be carry-over from other donors' samples. The specimen comprised whole blood, sampled in connection with sensitization to the hapten diphenylcyclopropenone (DPC). The chain has TRBV5-1 and TRBJ2-7; perhaps TRBD1 as D (6 bases). The CDR3 DNA is TGCGCCAGCAGCTTCAGGGGATCTGGGGAGCAGTACTTC. Amino acid sequence: CASSFRGSGEQYF.